One sample yielded the 21 T cell receptor beta chains listed below, sequenced in a study of CD8 T cells in Susac syndrome. Random hexamers were used to reverse transcribe about 0.45 to 1 ug of RNA. TCRdb reprocessed the immunoSEQ multiplex PCR reads with MiXCR, giving one entry per CDR3 protein. This table holds around 170,000 distinct CDR3 sequences, approximately 94% found once. Material for sequencing was CD4+ T cells from PBMCs. These TCRs come from a human donor with Susac syndrome.

The rearrangement uses TRBV27 and TRBJ1-5; D uncertain. This CDR3 has 13 amino acids. Germline CDR1 reads MNHEY; CDR2 reads SMNVEV (reference sequence). Trimming took off 5 bases at V and 7 bases at J, with 12 bases between the two ends. CDR3: CASSPSWVQPQHF. The CDR3 DNA sequence: TGTGCCAGCAGTCCTAGTTGGGTCCAGCCCCAGCATTTT.

The CDR3 sequence is CASSLSQGSYNEQFF. The CDR3 bases are TGTGCCAGCAGCCTCTCACAGGGCTCCTACAATGAGCAGTTCTTC. The rearrangement joins TRBV14 to TRBJ2-1, with TRBD1 as a possible D gene (6 bases). Germline values: CDR1 SGHDN, CDR2 FVKESK. This CDR3 is 15 amino acids long. Trimming shortened V by 4 bases and J by 0 bases, and 10 bases separated the two germline ends.

J is TRBJ2-3 and V is TRBV7-6; no definite D call. Trimming took 6 bases from V and 11 from J, leaving 15 bases between them. This CDR3 is built from 12 residues. CDR1 and CDR2 (germline): SGHVS, FNYEAQ. The chain's CDR3 is CASSSDPRKQYF. For the CDR3, the DNA is TGTGCCAGCAGTTCAGACCCTAGGAAGCAGTATTTT.

J is TRBJ2-3 and V is TRBV5-1; 12 nucleotides agree with TRBD2. This CDR3 contains 18 residues. Germline values: CDR1 SGHRS, CDR2 YFSETQ. J was trimmed by 0 bases and V by 0 bases; bases with no gene match: 5. CDR3 sequence: CASSLDPSGGGSTDTQYF. The CDR3 coding sequence is TGCGCCAGCAGCTTGGATCCTAGCGGGGGGGGAAGCACAGATACGCAGTATTTT.

The genes are TRBV29-1 and TRBJ1-4; 7 bases align to TRBD1. Germline V gene lookup returns CDR1 SQVTM and CDR2 ANQGSEA. The CDR3 extends over 13 amino acids. After removal of 7 bases from V and 4 bases from J, the junction contained 6 bases not matched to a gene. DNA of the CDR3: TGCAGCGGCGCAGGGGGTCTTAATGAAAAACTGTTTTTT. This sequence encodes CSGAGGLNEKLFF.

The chain uses TRBV24-1 and TRBJ2-1; 11 bases align to TRBD2. CDR1 and CDR2 (germline): KGHDR, SFDVKD. The J segment lost 6 bases and the V segment lost 4 bases, leaving 4 bases of the junction unmatched. The length of the CDR3 is 15 residues. The CDR3 protein is CATSDPTSGGNEQFF. In nucleotides, the CDR3 is TGTGCCACCAGTGACCCCACTAGCGGGGGCAATGAGCAGTTCTTC.

This sequence joins TRBV6-2 or TRBV6-3 and TRBJ2-7; a weak D match, TRBD1 (6 bases). The CDR3 runs to 14 residues. The V end was cut by 5 bases, the J end by 5 bases, with 16 bases between. Germline V lookup: CDR1 MNHEY, CDR2 SVGEGT. CDR3 sequence reads: CASSDQGSDHEQYF. CDR3 DNA: TGTGCCAGCAGTGACCAGGGGAGCGACCACGAGCAGTACTTC.

The chain uses TRBV20-1 and TRBJ2-1, with TRBD2 as a possible D gene (6 bases). The CDR3 is made up of 15 amino acids. V shed 5 bases and J shed 4 bases, with 18 bases lying between them. Germline lookup yields CDR1 DFQATT and CDR2 SNEGSKA (reference sequence). The CDR3 is CSAGGPGTSYNEQFF. In DNA form, the CDR3 reads TGCAGTGCTGGGGGACCCGGGACTTCTTACAATGAGCAGTTCTTC.

This clonotype has a single count. The V call is TRBV5-1, the J call TRBJ2-1; TRBD2 matches 13 bases. The junction had 10 bases not matched to a gene; V was cut back by 4 bases and J by 9 bases. The CDR3 is 16 residues long. The V gene's germline CDR1 is SGHRS and CDR2 YFSETQ. Here the CDR3 DNA reads TGCGCCAGCAGCGATGGAGGACTAGCGGGGGTCGGTGAGCAGTTCTTC. It codes for CASSDGGLAGVGEQFF. Supplemented by reference TRBV5-1 and TRBJ2-1, the full variable domain reads KAGVTQTPRYLIKTRGQQVTLSCSPISGHRSVSWYQQTPGQGLQFLFEYFSETQRNKGNFPGRFSGRQFSNSRSEMNVSTLELGDSALYLCASSDGGLAGVGEQFFGPGTRLTVL.

V usage is TRBV4-3 and J usage is TRBJ2-3; D might be TRBD2 (7 bases). The CDR3 length is 17 residues. Trimming shortened V by 0 bases and J by 2 bases, and 15 bases separated the two germline ends. CDR1 is LGHNA, CDR2 YSLEER, per germline. The CDR3 DNA reads TGCGCCAGCAGCCAAGATCCCCCCCGGGGGGCCACAGATACGCAGTATTTT. It is translated as CASSQDPPRGATDTQYF.

This CDR3 reads CSASPSRATQETQYF. CDR3 DNA: TGCAGTGCTTCCCCCTCCCGGGCGACCCAAGAGACCCAGTACTTC. The chain carries TRBV20-1 and TRBJ2-5; D not resolved. Per the germline V gene, CDR1 is DFQATT and CDR2 is SNEGSKA (reference sequence). The ends were cut back, 5 bases at V and 1 base at J, with 17 bases in the middle. This CDR3 comprises 15 residues.

The rearrangement uses TRBV5-4 and TRBJ2-7; no clear D. Germline V lookup: CDR1 SGHNT, CDR2 YYREEE (reference sequence). The CDR3 is made up of 15 amino acids. Trimming removed 2 bases at V and 1 base at J, with 13 bases between. CDR3 region: CASSFSKSPSYEQYF. CDR3 DNA sequence: TGTGCCAGCAGCTTTAGCAAGAGCCCTTCCTACGAGCAGTACTTC.

The gene calls are TRBV5-4 and TRBJ2-7; no clear D gene. The V gene lost 2 bases and the J gene lost 0 bases, with 3 bases spanning the gap. CDR3 size: 12 residues. CDR1 and CDR2 from the germline V gene are SGHNT and YYREEE (reference sequence). CDR3: CASSFNSYEQYF. DNA for the CDR3: TGTGCCAGCAGCTTCAACTCCTACGAGCAGTACTTC.

The chain employs TRBV9 and TRBJ2-1, with D uncertain. CDR1 SGDLS and CDR2 YYNGEE come from the germline V gene. V was cut by 4 bases and J by 7 bases, with 12 bases left in between. The CDR3 has 13 amino acids. In DNA, the CDR3 is TGTGCCAGCAGCCCGATGGGGAAAAATGAGCAGTTCTTC. This gives the protein CASSPMGKNEQFF.

The V gene is TRBV2, the J gene TRBJ2-7; 10 bases agree with TRBD2. Trimming at V came to 5 bases and at J to 2 bases, leaving 6 bases not matched to a gene. The CDR3 runs to 15 residues. From germline, CDR1 is SNHLY and CDR2 FYNNEI. CDR3 coding DNA: TGTGCCAGCAGTCCCCCCCTAGCGGGGGCCTACGAGCAGTACTTC. Translated, it gives CASSPPLAGAYEQYF.

The chain couples TRBV4-3 to TRBJ2-5; D remains unclear. Trimming left V 0 bases short and J 3 bases short, with 5 bases between. Germline CDR1 LGHNA, CDR2 YSLEER. This CDR3 comprises 13 residues. CDR3 protein: CASSQETEETQYF. The CDR3 nucleotides read TGCGCCAGCAGCCAAGAAACAGAAGAGACCCAGTACTTC.

The chain recombines TRBV5-1 with TRBJ2-7; the D gene is possibly TRBD2 (6 bases). CDR1 SGHRS and CDR2 YFSETQ come from the germline V gene. The CDR3 totals 13 residues. Trimming took 5 bases from V and 7 from J, leaving 16 bases between them. The CDR3 coding sequence is TGCGCCAGCAGTTCCGGGACTCCCGATGAGCAGTACTTC. Protein sequence: CASSSGTPDEQYF.

This clonotype was recorded only once. The chain joins TRBV20-1 to TRBJ1-2; 8 nucleotides line up with TRBD1. CDR1 is DFQATT and CDR2 is SNEGSKA in the germline V gene (reference sequence). The CDR3 extends over 15 amino acids. V lost 6 bases and J lost 3; bases outside the gene matches: 12. The CDR3 loop is CSAINRGDGHYGYTF. The DNA for the CDR3 is TGCAGTGCCATTAACAGGGGGGATGGCCACTATGGCTACACCTTC.

The gene calls are TRBV12-3 or TRBV12-4 and TRBJ1-5, with 8 positions matching TRBD1. The CDR3 has 14 amino acids. Trimming removed 7 bases from V and 4 bases from J; junction bases left unmatched: 6. The CDR3 DNA is TGTGCCAGCATCCGGACAGGGTTTAATCAGCCCCAGCATTTT. This gives the protein CASIRTGFNQPQHF.

The rearrangement links TRBV3-1 to TRBJ2-7; D might be TRBD2 (6 bases). In germline, CDR1 is LGHDT, CDR2 YNNKEL (reference sequence). This CDR3 has 14 residues. Trimming removed 1 base from V and 3 bases from J, with 10 bases in between. DNA for the CDR3: TGTGCCAGCAGCCAAGTCGACGGGGGCTACGAGCAGTACTTC. Translating it yields CASSQVDGGYEQYF.

This clonotype was observed a single time. The V call is TRBV4-2, the J call TRBJ2-5; 7 bases fit TRBD2. V shed 4 bases and J 0 bases; nucleotides not matched to a gene: 5. The germline gives CDR1 LGHNA, CDR2 YNFKEQ. CDR3 size: 15 residues. The CDR3 DNA reads TGTGCCAGCAGCCTGAGCGGGGCCTACCAAGAGACCCAGTACTTC. Translation gives CASSLSGAYQETQYF.